This entry lists 18 T cell receptor beta chains sequenced from one sample in a study of T-cell memory formation after mild COVID-19. MiXCR, run by TCRdb on the 5' RACE reads, gives a single entry per CDR3 protein. Of approximately 450,000 distinct CDR3 sequences in the sample, around a sixth are singletons; the top ten hold 12%. Sequencing was carried out using PBMCs or a T cell subset sorted from them (not recorded which). The receptors originated from an adult woman who had mild COVID-19 (a few samples of this study predate the infection). Cell type and time point are not known.

The chain uses TRBV30 and TRBJ2-3; D perhaps matches TRBD1 (5 bases). The CDR3 contains 11 residues. The ends were cut back, 5 bases at V and 6 bases at J, with 9 bases in the middle. Germline CDR1 is GTSNPN and CDR2 is SVGIG (reference sequence). DNA for the CDR3: TGTGCCTGGTCCTCAGGGGATACGCAGTATTTT. As protein: CAWSSGDTQYF.

This clonotype was counted a few times. The V call is TRBV25-1, the J call TRBJ2-7, with TRBD2 matching over 9 bases. The J segment lost 2 bases and the V segment lost 5 bases, leaving 4 bases of the junction unmatched. The CDR3 loop spans 14 amino acids. Germline lookup yields CDR1 MGHDK and CDR2 SYGVNS. The CDR3 sequence is CASSRGGVTYEQYF. In DNA, the CDR3 is TGTGCCAGCAGTCGCGGGGGGGTGACCTACGAGCAGTACTTC.

The chain has TRBV19 and TRBJ2-7; weak D call: TRBD1 (6 bases). The CDR3 spans 13 residues. Per germline, CDR1 LNHDA and CDR2 SQIVND (reference sequence). Trimming removed 4 bases at V and 4 bases at J, with 11 bases between. CDR3 nucleotide sequence: TGTGCCAGTAGTAGCCAGGGGTGGTACGAGCAGTACTTC. Its protein is CASSSQGWYEQYF.

This clonotype came up many times. The V call is TRBV12-3 or TRBV12-4, the J call TRBJ2-7; tentatively, D is TRBD1 (7 bases). With 1 base removed from V and 3 bases from J, the gap between germline ends came to 13 bases. The CDR3 loop spans 15 amino acids. CDR3 nucleotide sequence: TGTGCCAGCAGTTTAGAGGCAGGGGGAGGCTACGAGCAGTACTTC. Amino acid sequence: CASSLEAGGGYEQYF.

This clonotype has at least ten counts. The J gene is TRBJ1-1, the V gene TRBV10-3; 7 bases agree with TRBD1. The CDR3 runs to 15 residues. V dropped 6 bases and J dropped 4; count of bases not matched to a gene: 11. CDR1 and CDR2 from the germline V gene are ENHRY and SYGVKD. The CDR3 DNA follows: TGTGCCATCAGGGGTGTGACAGGGTTCAGCACTGAAGCTTTCTTT. It yields the protein CAIRGVTGFSTEAFF.

The chain has TRBV5-1 and TRBJ1-2; D gene uncertain. The V end lost 2 bases, the J end lost 14 bases, and 19 bases lay between the germline ends. CDR1 and CDR2 (germline): SGHRS, YFSETQ. This CDR3 contains 13 residues. The CDR3 DNA sequence: TGCGCCAGCAGCTTCGATCTGACCGACGAGAGGACCTTC. Its protein product is CASSFDLTDERTF.

The chain recombines TRBV15 with TRBJ1-4; maybe TRBD1 (5 bases). CDR3 length: 14 residues. CDR1 LNHNV and CDR2 YYDKDF come from the germline V gene (reference sequence). The V end lost 4 bases, the J end lost 7 bases, and 13 bases lay between the germline ends. CDR3 nucleotides: TGTGCCACCAGCATAGGGACTGGGGTTGAAAAACTGTTTTTT. Translation: CATSIGTGVEKLFF.

There are a few counts of this clonotype. The chain employs TRBV5-5 and TRBJ1-1; tentative D call: TRBD1 (6 bases). This CDR3 has 13 residues. The V end lost 4 bases, the J end lost 10 bases, and 17 bases lay between the germline ends. Germline lookup yields CDR1 SGHKS and CDR2 YYEKEE (reference sequence). CDR3 in DNA: TGTGCCAGCAGCGGGAACAGGGTTCGCGGAGCTTTCTTT. It codes for CASSGNRVRGAFF.

The chain combines TRBV27 with TRBJ2-1; TRBD2 is a possible D gene (5 bases). Trimming removed 5 bases from V and 13 bases from J, with 24 bases in between. CDR1 and CDR2 (germline): MNHEY, SMNVEV (reference sequence). The CDR3 spans 15 residues. The CDR3 DNA is TGTGCCAGCAGTACTGAGGGAATTGGTCTTCCTTCCCAGTTCTTC. The encoded protein is CASSTEGIGLPSQFF.

The sample holds many counts of this clonotype. This sequence joins TRBV24-1 and TRBJ2-2, with 7 bases aligning to TRBD1. The length of the CDR3 is 17 residues. In germline, CDR1 is KGHDR, CDR2 SFDVKD. The ends lost 4 bases at V and 4 bases at J; junction bases unmatched: 11. CDR3 amino acids: CATSDRQGISTTGELFF. CDR3 sequence (DNA): TGTGCCACCAGTGACCGACAGGGTATCTCGACCACCGGGGAGCTGTTTTTT.

The V call is TRBV6-5, the J call TRBJ2-7, with a possible D match to TRBD2 (5 bases). Per the germline V gene, CDR1 is MNHEY and CDR2 is SVGAGI. V lost 6 bases and J lost 5, with 17 bases in between. The CDR3 runs 14 residues. This CDR3 reads CASSPRTDFNEQYF. Here the CDR3 DNA reads TGTGCCAGCAGCCCGCGGACGGACTTCAACGAGCAGTACTTC.

This clonotype has only a few counts. The chain has TRBV10-3 and TRBJ2-5; 8 bases are shared with TRBD1. Germline values: CDR1 ENHRY, CDR2 SYGVKD. V was clipped by 4 bases and J by 1 base; unmatched bases: 5. The CDR3 runs 15 residues. CDR3 nucleotides: TGTGCCATCAGTGCCCAGGGGGCTTTCCAAGAGACCCAGTACTTC. This sequence encodes CAISAQGAFQETQYF.

This chain joins TRBV7-9 and TRBJ2-7; 7 nucleotides match TRBD1. The trim removed 5 bases at V and 3 bases at J, leaving 10 bases unmatched. The CDR3 covers 15 residues. Germline V gives CDR1 SEHNR, CDR2 FQNEAQ (reference sequence). The CDR3 DNA follows: TGTGCCAGCAGCCACATCCGGGACAGCCGCTACGAGCAGTACTTC. Amino acids: CASSHIRDSRYEQYF. The variable domain in full, completed from reference TRBV7-9 and TRBJ2-7, reads DTGVSQNPRHKITKRGQNVTFRCDPISEHNRLYWYRQTLGQGPEFLTYFQNEAQLEKSRLLSDRFSAERPKGSFSTLEIQRTEQGDSAMYLCASSHIRDSRYEQYFGPGTRLTVT.

This clonotype was detected only a few times. The rearrangement joins TRBV5-4 to TRBJ1-1; D call uncertain. This CDR3 comprises 14 residues. Per germline, CDR1 SGHNT and CDR2 YYREEE (reference sequence). V lost 4 bases and J 4 bases, leaving 14 bases between the germline ends. CDR3 DNA: TGTGCCAGCAGCCCCGACAACCTCGGCACTGAAGCTTTCTTT. As protein: CASSPDNLGTEAFF.

This clonotype was counted only a few times. The genes are TRBV11-2 and TRBJ1-5, with no clear D. The CDR3 extends over 14 amino acids. Trimming cost V 1 base and J 10 bases, with 14 bases left between them. Germline V lookup: CDR1 SGHAT, CDR2 FQNNGV. The CDR3 loop is CASSLGGRRHPQHF. CDR3 coding DNA: TGTGCCAGCAGCTTAGGAGGCAGGAGGCATCCCCAGCATTTT.

This clonotype was observed a handful of times. The J gene is TRBJ1-6, the V gene TRBV20-1; TRBD1 matches at 7 bases. The CDR3 is 15 amino acids. Germline V gene sequence: CDR1 DFQATT, CDR2 SNEGSKA (reference sequence). V trimming: 0 bases; J trimming: 3 bases; junction bases outside the gene matches: 2. The chain's CDR3 is CSARDGTVYNSPLHF. The CDR3 DNA reads TGCAGTGCTAGAGATGGGACAGTCTATAATTCACCCCTCCACTTT.

The chain combines TRBV19 with TRBJ1-1; TRBD1 aligns across 8 bases. Germline V gives CDR1 LNHDA, CDR2 SQIVND (reference sequence). V was pared by 5 bases and J by 6 bases, with 2 bases of the junction left unmatched. The CDR3 sequence is 12 residues long. In DNA form, the CDR3 reads TGTGCCAGTAGTCCGGACAGGGCTGAAGCTTTCTTT. The encoded protein is CASSPDRAEAFF.

The chain is built from TRBV5-6 and TRBJ2-7, with D unclear. Per germline, CDR1 SGHDT and CDR2 YYEEEE. The CDR3 loop spans 13 amino acids. The V end lost 4 bases, the J end lost 4 bases, and 12 bases lay between the germline ends. The CDR3 reads CASSTSKVYEQYF. The DNA for the CDR3 is TGTGCCAGCAGCACTTCGAAGGTTTACGAGCAGTACTTC.